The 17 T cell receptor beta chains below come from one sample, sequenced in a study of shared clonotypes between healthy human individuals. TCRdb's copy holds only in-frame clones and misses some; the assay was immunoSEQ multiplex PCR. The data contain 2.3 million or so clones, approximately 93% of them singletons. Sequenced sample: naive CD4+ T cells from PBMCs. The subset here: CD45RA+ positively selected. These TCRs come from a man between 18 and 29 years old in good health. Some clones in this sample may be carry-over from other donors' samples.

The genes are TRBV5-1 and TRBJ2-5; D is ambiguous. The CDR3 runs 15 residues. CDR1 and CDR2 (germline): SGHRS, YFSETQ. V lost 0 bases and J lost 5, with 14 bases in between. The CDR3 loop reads CASSLVGPNGETQYF. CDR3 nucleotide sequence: TGCGCCAGCAGCTTGGTAGGCCCCAATGGGGAGACCCAGTACTTC.

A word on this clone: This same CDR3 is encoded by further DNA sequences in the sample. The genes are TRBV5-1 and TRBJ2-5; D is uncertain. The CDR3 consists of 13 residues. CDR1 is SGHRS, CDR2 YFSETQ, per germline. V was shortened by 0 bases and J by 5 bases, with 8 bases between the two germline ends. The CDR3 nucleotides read TGCGCCAGCAGCTTGGTTGTCGGGGAGACCCAGTACTTC. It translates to CASSLVVGETQYF.

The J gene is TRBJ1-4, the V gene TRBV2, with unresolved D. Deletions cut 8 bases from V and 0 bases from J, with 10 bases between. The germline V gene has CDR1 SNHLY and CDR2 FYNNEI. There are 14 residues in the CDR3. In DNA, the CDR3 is TGTGCCAGCGGATGGGTCGCAACTAATGAAAAACTGTTTTTT. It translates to CASGWVATNEKLFF.

The CDR3 DNA reads TGTGCCAGCAGTCCACCCCCCGGGACAGGGTTAGGGTACGAGCAGTACTTC. Translating gives CASSPPPGTGLGYEQYF. The chain is built from TRBV28 and TRBJ2-7, with TRBD1 matching over 9 bases. CDR3 size: 17 residues. The V gene end was trimmed by 5 bases and the J gene end by 4 bases; junction bases not matched to a gene: 15. Germline CDR1 reads MDHEN; CDR2 reads SYDVKM.

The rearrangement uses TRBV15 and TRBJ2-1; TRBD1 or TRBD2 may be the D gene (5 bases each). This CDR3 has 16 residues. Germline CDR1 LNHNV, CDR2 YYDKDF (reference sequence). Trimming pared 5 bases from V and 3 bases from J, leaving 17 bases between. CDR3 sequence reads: CATSSRGAFNYNEQFF. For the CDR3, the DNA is TGTGCCACCAGCTCCCGAGGGGCCTTTAACTACAATGAGCAGTTCTTC.

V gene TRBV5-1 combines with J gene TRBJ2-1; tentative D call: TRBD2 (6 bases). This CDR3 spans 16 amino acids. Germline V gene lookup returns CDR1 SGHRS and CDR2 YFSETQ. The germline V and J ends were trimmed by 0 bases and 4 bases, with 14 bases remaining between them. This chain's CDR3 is CASSLAGSPKYNEQFF. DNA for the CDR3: TGCGCCAGCAGCTTGGCCGGGAGCCCCAAATACAATGAGCAGTTCTTC.

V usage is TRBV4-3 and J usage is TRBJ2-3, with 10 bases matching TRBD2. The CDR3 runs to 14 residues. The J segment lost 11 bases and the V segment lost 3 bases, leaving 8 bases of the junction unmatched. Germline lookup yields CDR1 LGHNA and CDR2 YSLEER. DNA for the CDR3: TGCGCCAGCAGCCAGCGGGGACTAGCGAACATGCAGTATTTT. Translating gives CASSQRGLANMQYF.

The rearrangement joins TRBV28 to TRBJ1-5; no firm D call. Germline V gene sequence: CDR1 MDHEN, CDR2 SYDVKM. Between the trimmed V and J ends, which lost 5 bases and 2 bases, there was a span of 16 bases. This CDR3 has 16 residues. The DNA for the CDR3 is TGTGCCAGCAGTCCCGCGAGTGGGTCTGGCAATCAGCCCCAGCATTTT. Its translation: CASSPASGSGNQPQHF.

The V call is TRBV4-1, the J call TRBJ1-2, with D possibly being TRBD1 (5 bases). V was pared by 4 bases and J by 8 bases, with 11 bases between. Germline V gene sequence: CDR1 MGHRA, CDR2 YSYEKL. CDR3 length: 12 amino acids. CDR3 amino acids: CASSPIEGGYTF. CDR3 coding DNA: TGCGCCAGCAGCCCGATTGAGGGGGGCTACACCTTC.

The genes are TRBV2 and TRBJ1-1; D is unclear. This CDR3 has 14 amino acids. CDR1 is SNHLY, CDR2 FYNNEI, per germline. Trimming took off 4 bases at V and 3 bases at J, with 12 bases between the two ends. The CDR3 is CASSVDPNHTEAFF. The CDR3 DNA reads TGTGCCAGCAGTGTAGACCCCAACCACACTGAAGCTTTCTTT. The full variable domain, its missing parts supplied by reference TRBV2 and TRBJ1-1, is EPEVTQTPSHQVTQMGQEVILRCVPISNHLYFYWYRQILGQKVEFLVSFYNNEISEKSEIFDDQFSVERPDGSNFTLKIRSTKLEDSAMYFCASSVDPNHTEAFFGQGTRLTVV.

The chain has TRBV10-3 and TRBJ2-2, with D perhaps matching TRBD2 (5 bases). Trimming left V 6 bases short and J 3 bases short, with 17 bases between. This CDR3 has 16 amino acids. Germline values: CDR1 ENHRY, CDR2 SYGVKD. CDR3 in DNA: TGTGCCATCAGGCGGACCGGGGTGTCAGACACCGGGGAGCTGTTTTTT. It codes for CAIRRTGVSDTGELFF.

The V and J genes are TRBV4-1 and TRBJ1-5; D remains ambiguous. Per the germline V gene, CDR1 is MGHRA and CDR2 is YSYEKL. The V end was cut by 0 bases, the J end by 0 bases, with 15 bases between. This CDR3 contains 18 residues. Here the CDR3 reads CASSQDLLGIYSNQPQHF. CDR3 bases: TGCGCCAGCAGCCAAGATCTGCTGGGGATTTATAGCAATCAGCCCCAGCATTTT.

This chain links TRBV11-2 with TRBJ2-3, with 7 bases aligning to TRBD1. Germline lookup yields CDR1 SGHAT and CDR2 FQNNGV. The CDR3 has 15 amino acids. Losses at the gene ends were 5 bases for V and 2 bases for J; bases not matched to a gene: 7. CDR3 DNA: TGTGCCAGCAGCCTAACCGGGACAGCCACAGATACGCAGTATTTT. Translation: CASSLTGTATDTQYF. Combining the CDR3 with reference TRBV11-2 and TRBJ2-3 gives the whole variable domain EAGVAQSPRYKIIEKRQSVAFWCNPISGHATLYWYQQILGQGPKLLIQFQNNGVVDDSQLPKDRFSAERLKGVDSTLKIQPAKLEDSAVYLCASSLTGTATDTQYFGPGTRLTVL.

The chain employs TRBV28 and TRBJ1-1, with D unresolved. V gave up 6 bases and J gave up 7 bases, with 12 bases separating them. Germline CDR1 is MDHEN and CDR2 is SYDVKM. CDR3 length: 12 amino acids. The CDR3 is CASRNSPIEAFF. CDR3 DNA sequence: TGTGCCAGCAGGAACAGCCCGATTGAAGCTTTCTTT.

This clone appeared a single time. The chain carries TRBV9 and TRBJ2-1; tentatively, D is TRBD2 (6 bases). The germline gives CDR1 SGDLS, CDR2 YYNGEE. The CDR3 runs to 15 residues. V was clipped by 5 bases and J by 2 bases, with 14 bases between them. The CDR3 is CASSQGSSAYNEQFF. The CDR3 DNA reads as TGTGCCAGCAGTCAAGGGTCTAGCGCCTACAATGAGCAGTTCTTC.

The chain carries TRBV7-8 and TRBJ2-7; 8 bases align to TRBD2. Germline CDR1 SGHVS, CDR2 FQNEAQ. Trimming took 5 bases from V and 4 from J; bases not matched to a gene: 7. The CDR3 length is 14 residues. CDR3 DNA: TGTGCCAGCAGCACTCGACTAGCGAGGTACGAGCAGTACTTC. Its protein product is CASSTRLARYEQYF. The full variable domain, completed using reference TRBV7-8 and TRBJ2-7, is GAGVSQSPRYKVAKRGQDVALRCDPISGHVSLFWYQQALGQGPEFLTYFQNEAQLDKSGLPSDRFFAERPEGSVSTLKIQRTQQEDSAVYLCASSTRLARYEQYFGPGTRLTVT.

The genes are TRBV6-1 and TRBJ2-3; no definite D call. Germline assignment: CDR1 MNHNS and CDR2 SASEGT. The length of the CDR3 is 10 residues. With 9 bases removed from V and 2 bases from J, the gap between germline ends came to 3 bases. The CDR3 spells CASATDTQYF. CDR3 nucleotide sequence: TGTGCCAGTGCCACAGATACGCAGTATTTT.